A selection of T cell receptor beta chains follows, all from one sample in a study of shared T cell receptors in the human thymus. Using immunoSEQ multiplex PCR, the repertoire was profiled, and TCRdb retains in-frame clones only, with some absent. The sample carries hundreds of thousands of clones, 88% recorded once. This sample also appeared in a second study, on human thymus T cells.

Sequenced sample: thymocytes. These TCRs come from a boy under two years old with a congenital heart defect. Both conserved end residues are part of each CDR3. A D gene is named only where the DNA matches it firmly. Not all rows give a size; the values are once, few, many and, for expanded clones, a class.

V	D	size	J	DNA	CDR3
TRBV28	TRBD1	NA	TRBJ1-1	TGTGCCAGCAGTATATCGCGGCTAGGACAGGGGAAGAACACTGAAGCTTTCTTT	CASSISRLGQGKNTEAFF
TRBV14	TRBD2	once	TRBJ2-3	TGTGCCAGCAGCCAAGAATGCAGATCTAGCGGGAGCTCACCAGATACGCAGTATTTT	CASSQECRSSGSSPDTQYF
TRBV30	NA	NA	TRBJ2-4	TGTGCCTGGAGTGTACTAGAGGGATACATTCAGTACTTC	CAWSVLEGYIQYF
TRBV5-6	NA	NA	TRBJ2-2	TGTGCCAGCAGCCTCGGAGGGGCGAGCACCGGGGAGCTGTTTTTT	CASSLGGASTGELFF
TRBV10-3	TRBD1	NA	TRBJ1-5	TGTGCCATCAGTAAGACAGGGTATCAGCCCCAGCATTTT	CAISKTGYQPQHF
TRBV14	TRBD2	NA	TRBJ2-1	TGTGCCAGCAGCCCGCTACACCGATCTTCTAGCGGGAGTGTTGATGAGCAGTTCTTC	CASSPLHRSSSGSVDEQFF
TRBV7-9	TRBD2	NA	TRBJ2-1	TGTGCCAGCAGCTTAGCGCGGGAGGGCGATGAGCAGTTCTTC	CASSLAREGDEQFF
TRBV5-6	NA	NA	TRBJ1-2	TGTGCCAGCAGCCTCACCCCGCGGGAGAACTATGGCTACACCTTC	CASSLTPRENYGYTF
TRBV4-1	TRBD2	NA	TRBJ2-7	TGCGCCAGCAGCCAAGAAAGACCCAGCGGGAGTGGCGAGCAGTACTTC	CASSQERPSGSGEQYF
TRBV5-8	NA	NA	TRBJ1-2	TGTGCCAGCAGCCTCCAGGGATGTGGCTACACCTTC	CASSLQGCGYTF
TRBV10-3	TRBD1	NA	TRBJ1-5	TGTGCCATCAGTGGAGACAGGGGAAATCAGCCCCAGCATTTT	CAISGDRGNQPQHF
TRBV30	TRBD1	NA	TRBJ1-1	TGTGCCTGGGAGCTGAAACAGGGGGCCGTTGGGTCTTTCTTT	CAWELKQGAVGSFF
TRBV6-1	TRBD1	once	TRBJ2-7	TGTGCCAGCAGTGGCCGGGACAGGGCTTTATCTTCCTACGAGCAGTACTTC	CASSGRDRALSSYEQYF
TRBV18	TRBD2	once	TRBJ2-1	TGTGCCAGCTCCCTCGGGACTAGCGGGAGGGTATACAATGAGCAGTTCTTC	CASSLGTSGRVYNEQFF
TRBV10-3	TRBD1	NA	TRBJ2-7	TGTGCCATAAGGACAGGACCTACCTACGAGCAGTACTTC	CAIRTGPTYEQYF
TRBV5-1	TRBD1	NA	TRBJ2-7	TGCGCCAGCAGCTTCGCCTCCGGGACAGTCGCTACACCCCACTCCTACGAGCAGTACTTC	CASSFASGTVATPHSYEQYF
TRBV29-1	NA	NA	TRBJ1-2	TGCAGCGCCGCCTTGCGCGGGGCTAACTATGGCTACACCTTC	CSAALRGANYGYTF
TRBV25-1	NA	once	TRBJ1-1	TGTGCCAGCAGTGTGACTTTGAACACTGAAGCTTTCTTT	CASSVTLNTEAFF
TRBV11-2	NA	NA	TRBJ2-7	TGTGCCAGCAGCTTAAGGCAGGATAACACCTACGAGCAGTACTTC	CASSLRQDNTYEQYF
TRBV16	NA	NA	TRBJ1-1	TGTGCCAGCAGGCATACAGGGCAGCGTGCTTTCTTT	CASRHTGQRAFF
TRBV15	NA	few	TRBJ1-1	TGTGCCACCAGCAGAGATCATGCCGGGGGGGACACTGAAGCTTTCTTT	CATSRDHAGGDTEAFF
TRBV9	NA	NA	TRBJ2-2	TGTGCCAGCAGCGTAGCTAGATCGGACTACGGCACCGGGGAGCTGTTTTTT	CASSVARSDYGTGELFF
TRBV15	NA	NA	TRBJ1-5	TGTGCCACCAGCGCGGGACGGATAAATCAGCCCCAGCATTTT	CATSAGRINQPQHF
TRBV11-2	NA	NA	TRBJ2-7	TGTGCCAGCAGCTCGGACTCCTCCTACGAGCAGTACTTC	CASSSDSSYEQYF
TRBV14	TRBD1	NA	TRBJ2-2	TGTGCCAGCAGCCAAGGCCGGGGACAGGGAACCGGGGAGCTGTTTTTT	CASSQGRGQGTGELFF
TRBV14	NA	once	TRBJ2-1	TGTGCCAGCAGCCCGACCCGGCGCCCGGGTGACAATGAGCAGTTCTTC	CASSPTRRPGDNEQFF
TRBV16	TRBD1	few	TRBJ1-2	TGTGCCAGCAGCCACACGGGACAGGATGGCTACACCTTC	CASSHTGQDGYTF
TRBV6-5	TRBD2	NA	TRBJ2-3	TGTGCCAGCAGTTACGTGGCTAGCGGGGTAGATACGCAGTATTTT	CASSYVASGVDTQYF
TRBV19	NA	few	TRBJ1-3	TGTGCCAGTAGTAGCCGGACATCTGGAAACACCATATATTTT	CASSSRTSGNTIYF
TRBV19	NA	NA	TRBJ2-2	TGTGCCAGTAGTTATAGCGACACCGGGGAGCTGTTTTTT	CASSYSDTGELFF
TRBV11-3	TRBD1	NA	TRBJ2-7	TGTGCCAGCAGCTTGGACAGGAGGCCAATCTACGAGCAGTACTTC	CASSLDRRPIYEQYF
TRBV11-2	TRBD2	few	TRBJ2-1	TGTGCCAGCAGCCCACTAGCGGGAGGGCCGGGGAGTGAGCAGTTCTTC	CASSPLAGGPGSEQFF
TRBV7-7	TRBD2	NA	TRBJ2-7	TGTGCTAGCAGCTTACCGGTCGAGGTTGTGGGACTAGCGGTATACGAGCAGTACTTC	CASSLPVEVVGLAVYEQYF
TRBV19	NA	NA	TRBJ1-4	TGTGCCACCACCCCCCGGCGGGCCGAAAAACTGTTTTTT	CATTPRRAEKLFF
TRBV5-6	TRBD2	NA	TRBJ2-3	TGTGCCAGCAGTACCGGGACGATGTGGACTAGCGGGAGAACCGATACGCAGTATTTT	CASSTGTMWTSGRTDTQYF
TRBV7-8	NA	NA	TRBJ2-7	TGTGCCAGCAGCTTATACTTAGTGGACGAGCAGTACTTC	CASSLYLVDEQYF
TRBV5-6	TRBD1	once	TRBJ2-7	TGTGCCAGCAGAAACAGGGGGCGCGACGAGCAGTACTTC	CASRNRGRDEQYF
TRBV19	NA	NA	TRBJ1-2	TGTGCCAGTAGGCGGGCGGCAGAAGGGGGTTATGGCTACACCTTC	CASRRAAEGGYGYTF
TRBV23-1	NA	NA	TRBJ2-5	TGCGCCAGCAGTCCCCAGGACCAAGAGACCCAGTACTTC	CASSPQDQETQYF
TRBV21-1	NA	NA	TRBJ2-7	TGTGCCAGCAGAGGGACTAGCGGGAGATGTAGGGGCTACGAGCAGTACTTC	CASRGTSGRCRGYEQYF
TRBV27	NA	NA	TRBJ2-4	TGTGCCAGCAGTTCCCGTCGCAGAGCCAAAAACATTCAGTACTTC	CASSSRRRAKNIQYF
TRBV7-2	NA	NA	TRBJ2-7	TGTGCCAGCAGCCCCGTGAGGTATGTCGAGCAGTACTTC	CASSPVRYVEQYF
TRBV10-1	TRBD1	NA	TRBJ2-2	TGCGCCAGCAGAAGGGACAGGGGGCAAGGGGAGCTGTTTTTT	CASRRDRGQGELFF
TRBV5-4	NA	NA	TRBJ1-1	TGTGCCAGCAGTCTCGGACAGTTTGCAACTGAAGCTTTCTTT	CASSLGQFATEAFF
TRBV5-4	NA	few	TRBJ2-5	TGTGCCAGCAGCAGGGGTCGGGAGACCCAGTACTTC	CASSRGRETQYF
TRBV28	NA	NA	TRBJ2-2	NA	CASSFGQGPITGGELFF
TRBV12-5	NA	NA	TRBJ1-5	TGTGCTAGTGGTCCCGGTTGGGGGGAAACCAATCAGCCCCAGCATTTT	CASGPGWGETNQPQHF
TRBV2	NA	NA	TRBJ1-2	TGTGCCAGCAGTGACGGAGTCCGCTATGGCTACACCTTC	CASSDGVRYGYTF
TRBV5-8	NA	NA	TRBJ2-3	TGTGCCAGCAACCGAGGGCGGGGCCAAGATACGCAGTATTTT	CASNRGRGQDTQYF
TRBV11-2	TRBD2	NA	TRBJ2-7	TGTGCCAGCAGCTTAGTGGCTAGCGGGTATCCCGAGCAGTACTTC	CASSLVASGYPEQYF
TRBV19	TRBD1	NA	TRBJ1-5	TGTGCCAGTAGTTTTAAGGAGGACAGGGCGCGGAATCAGCCCCAGCATTTT	CASSFKEDRARNQPQHF
TRBV6-1	NA	NA	TRBJ2-5	TGTGCCAGCAGGCCAGTGCGGAGACAAGAGACCCAGTACTTC	CASRPVRRQETQYF
TRBV20-1	NA	NA	TRBJ2-7	TGCAGTGCTAGAGATGAGAGGGAGCAGTACTTC	CSARDEREQYF